This T cell receptor (beta chain) was profiled in a study of blood T cell repertoires in COVID-19. On the study more broadly: Spain, Italy and the United States supplied samples that represented acute and convalescent COVID-19. T cells, B-cell-depleted T cells, or PBMCs supplied cDNA or gDNA.

Per the original data handling: Nucleated cell number was recorded as an estimate derived from reference gene primer amplification. Sequencing used immunoSEQ multiplex PCR; TCRdb keeps in-frame clones, though not all of them. V, J and clone size are those of that table, while D and trimming were read from the DNA. Of roughly 200,000 clones listed, 85% to 90% were seen once; the top ten hold roughly 10%. Trimming removed 1 base from V and 2 bases from J, with 17 bases in between. The CDR3 has 17 residues. Per the germline V gene, CDR1 is MDHEN and CDR2 is SYDVKM. Seattle enrolled patients during active infection and tracked them longitudinally.

The sequenced material came from peripheral blood. The receptor's source is a woman aged 45-59 years with COVID-19, enrolled during active disease. The rearrangement joins TRBV28 to TRBJ1-1, with D unresolved. The CDR3 here is CASSLSTFEGSNTEAFF. The CDR3 nucleotides are TGTGCCAGCAGTTTATCAACGTTTGAGGGCTCTAACACTGAAGCTTTCTTT.